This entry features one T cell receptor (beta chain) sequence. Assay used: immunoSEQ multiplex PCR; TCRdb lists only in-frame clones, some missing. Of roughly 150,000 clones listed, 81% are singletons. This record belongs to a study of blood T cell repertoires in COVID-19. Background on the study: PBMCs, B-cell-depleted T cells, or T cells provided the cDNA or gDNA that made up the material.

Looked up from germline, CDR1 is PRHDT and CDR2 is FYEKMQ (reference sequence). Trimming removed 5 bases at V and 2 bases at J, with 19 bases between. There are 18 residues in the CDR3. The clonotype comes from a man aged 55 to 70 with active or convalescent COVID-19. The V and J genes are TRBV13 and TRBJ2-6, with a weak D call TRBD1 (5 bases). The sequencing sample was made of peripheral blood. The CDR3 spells CASSPLTRELAGANVLTF. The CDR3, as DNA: TGTGCCAGCAGCCCCCTAACCAGGGAACTCGCTGGGGCCAACGTCCTGACTTTC.